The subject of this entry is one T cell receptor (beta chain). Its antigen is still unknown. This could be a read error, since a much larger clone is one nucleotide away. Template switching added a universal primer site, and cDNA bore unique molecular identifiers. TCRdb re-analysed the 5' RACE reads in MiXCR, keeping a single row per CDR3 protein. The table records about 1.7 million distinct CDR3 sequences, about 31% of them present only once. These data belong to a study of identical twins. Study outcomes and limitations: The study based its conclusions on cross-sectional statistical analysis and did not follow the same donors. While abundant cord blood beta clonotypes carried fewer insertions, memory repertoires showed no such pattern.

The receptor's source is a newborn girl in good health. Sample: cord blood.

This chain's CDR3 is CGVTRKGGSTDTQYF. DNA for the CDR3: TGCGGCGTTACCCGCAAAGGAGGGAGCACAGATACGCAGTATTTT. The rearrangement joins TRBV29-1 to TRBJ2-3; TRBD2 is a possible D gene (6 bases). The germline CDR1 and CDR2 sequences are SQVTM and ANQGSEA. The CDR3 contains 15 residues.